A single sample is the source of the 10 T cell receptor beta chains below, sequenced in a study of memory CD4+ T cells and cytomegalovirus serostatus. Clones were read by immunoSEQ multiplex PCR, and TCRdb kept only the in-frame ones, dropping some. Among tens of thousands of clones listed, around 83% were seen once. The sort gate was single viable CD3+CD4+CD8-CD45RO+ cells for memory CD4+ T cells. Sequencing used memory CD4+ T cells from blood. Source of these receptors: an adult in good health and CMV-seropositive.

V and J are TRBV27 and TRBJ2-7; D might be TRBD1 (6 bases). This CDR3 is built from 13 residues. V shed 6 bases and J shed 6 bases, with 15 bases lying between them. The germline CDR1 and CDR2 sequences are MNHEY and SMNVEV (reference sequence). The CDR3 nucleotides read TGTGCCAGCAGAACCCGGGACAACGGCGAGCAGTACTTC. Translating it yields CASRTRDNGEQYF.

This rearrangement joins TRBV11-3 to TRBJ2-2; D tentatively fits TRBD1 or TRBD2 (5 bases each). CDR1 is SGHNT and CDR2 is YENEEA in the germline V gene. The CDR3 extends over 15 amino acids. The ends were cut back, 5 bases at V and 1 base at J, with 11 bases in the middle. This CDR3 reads CASSTGTVNTGELFF. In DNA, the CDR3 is TGTGCCAGCAGCACCGGGACGGTGAACACCGGGGAGCTGTTTTTT. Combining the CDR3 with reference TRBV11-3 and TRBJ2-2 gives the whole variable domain EAGVVQSPRYKIIEKKQPVAFWCNPISGHNTLYWYLQNLGQGPELLIRYENEEAVDDSQLPKDRFSAERLKGVDSTLKIQPAELGDSAVYLCASSTGTVNTGELFFGEGSRLTVL.

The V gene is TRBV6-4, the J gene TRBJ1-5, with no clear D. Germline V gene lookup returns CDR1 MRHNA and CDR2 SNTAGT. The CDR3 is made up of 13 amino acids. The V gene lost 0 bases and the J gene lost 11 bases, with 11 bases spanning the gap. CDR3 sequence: CASSDSAGLAQHF. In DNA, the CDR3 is TGTGCCAGCAGTGACTCTGCTGGGTTGGCCCAGCATTTT.

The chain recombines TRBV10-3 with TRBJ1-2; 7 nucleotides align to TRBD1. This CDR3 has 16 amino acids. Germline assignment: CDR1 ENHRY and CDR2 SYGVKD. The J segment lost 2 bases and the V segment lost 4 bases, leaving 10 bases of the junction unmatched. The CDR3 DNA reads TGTGCCATCAGTGTCCACCGGGACAGCCCCAACTATGGCTACACCTTC. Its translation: CAISVHRDSPNYGYTF.

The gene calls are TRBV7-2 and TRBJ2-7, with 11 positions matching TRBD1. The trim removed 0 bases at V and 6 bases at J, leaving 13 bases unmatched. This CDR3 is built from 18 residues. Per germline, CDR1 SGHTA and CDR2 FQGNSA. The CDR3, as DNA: TGTGCCAGCAGCTTAGCGCGGTTCACCCGGACAGGGGGCGGCGAGCAGTACTTC. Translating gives CASSLARFTRTGGGEQYF.

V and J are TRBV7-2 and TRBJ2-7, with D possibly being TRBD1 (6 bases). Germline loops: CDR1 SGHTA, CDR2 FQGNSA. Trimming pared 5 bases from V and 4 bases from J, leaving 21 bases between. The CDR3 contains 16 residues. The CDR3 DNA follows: TGTGCCAGCAGCCCCCACGCTGGACAGAACCCTTACGAGCAGTACTTC. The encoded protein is CASSPHAGQNPYEQYF.

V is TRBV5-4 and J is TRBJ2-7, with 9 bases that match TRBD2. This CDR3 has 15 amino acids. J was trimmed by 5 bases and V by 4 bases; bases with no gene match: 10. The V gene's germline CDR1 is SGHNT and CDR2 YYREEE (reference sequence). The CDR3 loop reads CASSRGGAGGHEQYF. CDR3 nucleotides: TGTGCCAGCAGCCGTGGTGGAGCGGGAGGACACGAGCAGTACTTC.

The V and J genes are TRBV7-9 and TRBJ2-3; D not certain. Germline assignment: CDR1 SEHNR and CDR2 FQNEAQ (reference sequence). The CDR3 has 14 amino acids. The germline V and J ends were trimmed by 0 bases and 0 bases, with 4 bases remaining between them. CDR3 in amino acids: CASSLAASTDTQYF. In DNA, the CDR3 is TGTGCCAGCAGCTTAGCGGCCAGCACAGATACGCAGTATTTT.

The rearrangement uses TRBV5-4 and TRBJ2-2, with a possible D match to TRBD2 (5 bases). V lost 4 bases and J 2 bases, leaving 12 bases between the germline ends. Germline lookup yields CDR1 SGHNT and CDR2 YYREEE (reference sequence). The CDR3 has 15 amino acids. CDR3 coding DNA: TGTGCCAGCAGCCCGCCTAGCCCTAACACCGGGGAGCTGTTTTTT. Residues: CASSPPSPNTGELFF. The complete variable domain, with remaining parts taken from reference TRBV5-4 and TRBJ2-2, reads ETGVTQSPTHLIKTRGQQVTLRCSSQSGHNTVSWYQQALGQGPQFIFQYYREEENGRGNFPPRFSGLQFPNYSSELNVNALELDDSALYLCASSPPSPNTGELFFGEGSRLTVL.

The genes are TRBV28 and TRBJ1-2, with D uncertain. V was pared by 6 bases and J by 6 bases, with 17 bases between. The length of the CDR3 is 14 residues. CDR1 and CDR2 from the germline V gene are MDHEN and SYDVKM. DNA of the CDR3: TGTGCCAGCAGCTTGGGCCCAGGACCTCATGGCTACACCTTC. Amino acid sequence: CASSLGPGPHGYTF.